These T cell receptor beta chains were read from a single sample in a study of blood T cell repertoires in COVID-19. TCRdb's table, derived via immunoSEQ multiplex PCR, lists solely in-frame clones and lacks some. Counted here are about 140,000 clones, around 80% occurring once; the ten biggest clones make up roughly 3.6%. What was sequenced was peripheral blood. The receptors were gathered from a man aged 60 to 69 with acute or convalescent COVID-19. Both conserved end residues are part of each CDR3. A D gene is named only where the DNA matches it firmly. Expanded clones are given a class, and other clones once, few, many or no size at all.

J	D	size	V	DNA	CDR3
TRBJ2-2	-	-	TRBV30	TGTGCCTGGAGTCCCAGGGGTAACACCGGGGAGCTGTTTTTT	CAWSPRGNTGELFF
TRBJ2-7	TRBD2	-	TRBV6-5	TGTGCCAGCAAAGCGGGAAGCTCCTACGAGCAGTACTTC	CASKAGSSYEQYF
TRBJ2-1	TRBD2	many	TRBV9	TGTGCCAGCAGCTTTTCGACCGGGACTAGCGGGAGCAATGAGCAGTTCTTC	CASSFSTGTSGSNEQFF
TRBJ2-3	TRBD2	once	TRBV7-2	TGTGCCAGCAGCTTAGCTAGGGGAGCGGGAGGGGCAGATACGCAGTATTTT	CASSLARGAGGADTQYF
TRBJ2-3	-	-	TRBV28	TGTGCCAGCAGTTCAGGGCCACTGTCTACGCAGTATTTT	CASSSGPLSTQYF
TRBJ2-3	-	once	TRBV9	TGTGCCAGCAGCGTTGGGAGCAGCATTTGGACAGATACGCAGTATTTT	CASSVGSSIWTDTQYF
TRBJ1-5	TRBD1	-	TRBV19	TGTGCCAGTAGTACTACAGGGGTTAGCAATCAGCCCCAGCATTTT	CASSTTGVSNQPQHF
TRBJ1-1	-	few	TRBV28	TGTGCCAGCAGTTCCGGGGGGGTCATGAACACTGAAGCTTTCTTT	CASSSGGVMNTEAFF
TRBJ1-3	-	-	TRBV7-8	TGTGCCAGCGGAACACAGTTCGACTCTGGAAACACCATATATTTT	CASGTQFDSGNTIYF
TRBJ2-1	-	-	TRBV7-6	TGTGCCAGCAGCCCGAACCGGGGTTCCTACAATGAGCAGTTCTTC	CASSPNRGSYNEQFF
TRBJ2-5	-	-	TRBV7-7	TGTGCTAGCAGCCCGCGTTACGGGGAGACCCAGTACTTC	CASSPRYGETQYF
TRBJ1-5	-	-	TRBV19	TGTGCCAGTAGTTGGCAGATGAATAGCAATCAGCCCCAGCATTTT	CASSWQMNSNQPQHF
TRBJ1-5	TRBD1	once	TRBV28	TGTGCCACCCACTCCGGGACAGGAGGTCAGCCCCAGCATTTT	CATHSGTGGQPQHF
TRBJ2-1	-	-	TRBV6-5	TGTGCCAGCACCCAGTCACAGCGGGCGATGGGTGAGCAGTTCTTC	CASTQSQRAMGEQFF
TRBJ2-1	TRBD1	-	TRBV27	TGTGCCAGCAGTCTCGGGACAGGGAGGACCTACAATGAGCAGTTCTTC	CASSLGTGRTYNEQFF
TRBJ1-1	-	-	TRBV2	TGTGCCAGCAGACCGGGACACTTGCAGACTGAAGCTTTCTTT	CASRPGHLQTEAFF
TRBJ2-1	TRBD2	-	TRBV18	TGTGCCAGCTCACCCGACCTAGCGGGGACGTCCTACAATGAGCAGTTCTTC	CASSPDLAGTSYNEQFF
TRBJ1-2	TRBD1	-	TRBV4-2	TGTGCCAGCAGCCAGACAGGGATCTATGGCTACACCTTC	CASSQTGIYGYTF
TRBJ2-7	TRBD2	-	TRBV19	TGTGCCAGTAAGCCCCGGGCTAGCGGAAGCTCCTACGAGCAGTACTTC	CASKPRASGSSYEQYF
TRBJ2-7	TRBD2	few	TRBV28	TGTGCCAGCAGTTTAGGGACTAGGGCCCCCTACGAGCAGTACTTC	CASSLGTRAPYEQYF
TRBJ1-5	-	-	TRBV7-6	TGTGCCAGCAGCGAAACGGGGGGCGGCAATCAGCCCCAGCATTTT	CASSETGGGNQPQHF
TRBJ1-6	-	-	TRBV28	TGTGCCAGCACCGACATTAATTCACCCCTCCACTTT	CASTDINSPLHF
TRBJ1-6	-	-	TRBV27	TGTGCCAGCAGTTTACTACCTCCAGGGGAAAATTCACCCCTCCACTTT	CASSLLPPGENSPLHF
TRBJ1-1	-	-	TRBV11-2	TGTGCCAGCAGCCCACCCACAGGGCGACGCACTGAAGCTTTCTTT	CASSPPTGRRTEAFF
TRBJ2-6	-	-	TRBV27	TGTGCCAGCAGTTTGTCTGCTGGGGCCAACGTCCTGACTTTC	CASSLSAGANVLTF
TRBJ1-2	TRBD1	-	TRBV12-3/TRBV12-4	TGTGCCAGCAGTTTTTGGGACAGGGGGAACTACACCTTC	CASSFWDRGNYTF
TRBJ1-1	-	-	TRBV28	TGTGCCAGCAGTCCCCCCCCGGGGGGCGGCACTGAAGCTTTCTTT	CASSPPPGGGTEAFF
TRBJ1-1	-	few	TRBV19	TGTGCCAGTAGTATGCAGGGATCGAGCGCTGAAGCTTTCTTT	CASSMQGSSAEAFF
TRBJ1-2	-	-	TRBV28	TGTGCCAGCAGCAAGACGAGAGGTGCTGGCTACACCTTC	CASSKTRGAGYTF
TRBJ2-3	TRBD1	-	TRBV3-1/TRBV3-2	TGTGCCAGCAGCCACCAGACAGGGGGCGGCACAGATACGCAGTATTTT	CASSHQTGGGTDTQYF
TRBJ2-3	TRBD1	-	TRBV30	TGTGCCTGGAGCCTTGGACAGGGCACAGATACGCAGTATTTT	CAWSLGQGTDTQYF
TRBJ2-2	-	-	TRBV25-1	TGTGCCAGCACCCCTAGCTTGGGAACACCCGGGGAGCTGTTTTTT	CASTPSLGTPGELFF
TRBJ1-1	-	once	TRBV29-1	TGCAGCGTGGCCCCAACTACAACGAACACTGAAGCTTTCTTT	CSVAPTTTNTEAFF
TRBJ2-2	-	-	TRBV27	TGTGCCAGCAGTACCAGGGCCGGGGAGCTGTTTTTT	CASSTRAGELFF
TRBJ1-2	TRBD1	-	TRBV9	TGTGCCAGCAGCGTAAGTAACAGGGGTGCATTACGTGTCCCCGGCTACACCTTC	CASSVSNRGALRVPGYTF
TRBJ2-3	TRBD2	-	TRBV7-2	TGTGCCAGCAGTCCAGCGGGAGCGGTTGTGACAGATACGCAGTATTTT	CASSPAGAVVTDTQYF
TRBJ2-3	TRBD2	-	TRBV5-5	TGTGCCAGCAGCTTGGAGGTCGGGGCGGGGGCAGATACGCAGTATTTT	CASSLEVGAGADTQYF
TRBJ1-6	TRBD1	-	TRBV27	TGTGCCAGCAGTTTACAGGGACAGGGCTCCTATAATTCACCCCTCCACTTT	CASSLQGQGSYNSPLHF
TRBJ1-4	TRBD1	-	TRBV28	TGTGCCAGCACCCTGGACAGGAATAATGAAAAACTGTTTTTT	CASTLDRNNEKLFF
TRBJ2-7	-	-	TRBV21-1	TGTGCCAGCAGACGTATCGGGACAGGGGAAAACGAGCAGTACTTC	CASRRIGTGENEQYF
TRBJ2-3	TRBD2	-	TRBV9	TGTGCCAGCGGGGCGACTAGCGGGTCAGCAGATACGCAGTATTTT	CASGATSGSADTQYF
TRBJ1-2	-	-	TRBV5-1	TGCGCCAGCAGCCTAACAGGAGCTTATGGCTACACCTTC	CASSLTGAYGYTF
TRBJ1-4	TRBD1	-	TRBV27	TGTGCCAGCAGCCCAGACAGGGAAGGTGAAAAACTGTTTTTT	CASSPDREGEKLFF
TRBJ2-1	TRBD2	-	TRBV7-2	TGTGCCAGCAGCTTAGACGGGACTAGCTCCGATCATGAGCAGTTCTTC	CASSLDGTSSDHEQFF
TRBJ2-1	TRBD2	-	TRBV10-3	TGTGCCATCAGTGAGTCACTAGCGGGACAAGGTGAGCAGTTCTTC	CAISESLAGQGEQFF
TRBJ2-5	TRBD1	-	TRBV28	TGTGCCAGCGGGACAGGGGGGGAGACCCAGTACTTC	CASGTGGETQYF
TRBJ2-7	TRBD2	-	TRBV5-4	TGTGCCAGCAGCTTGGCCCGAGCGGGAGCCCCCTACGAGCAGTACTTC	CASSLARAGAPYEQYF
TRBJ2-3	-	-	TRBV6-2/TRBV6-3	TGTGCCAGCAGTTACGCGCTCCCCACAGATACGCAGTATTTT	CASSYALPTDTQYF
TRBJ2-3	TRBD2	-	TRBV2	TGTGCCAGCAGTGAGGGACTAGCGGGAGCGGTAGATACGCAGTATTTT	CASSEGLAGAVDTQYF
TRBJ2-1	TRBD2	-	TRBV20-1	TGCAGTGCTAGTAGTGTACGGGGACTAGCGGGAGGAGGAGAGCAGTTCTTC	CSASSVRGLAGGGEQFF